A selection of T cell receptor beta chains follows, all from one sample in a study of blood T cells in healthy people across ages. TCRdb re-called the 5' RACE reads with MiXCR, one entry per CDR3 protein. The table lists about 1.6 million distinct CDR3 sequences, about 32% of them singletons, with approximately 11% in the top ten. The specimen was blood. These receptors came from a woman in her twenties or thirties in good health. Each CDR3 is given with its conserved first and last residue. Fields, in order: J gene, V gene, clone size, D gene, CDR3 protein, CDR3 DNA. A D gene is named only where the DNA matches it firmly. The listing skips clone size in some rows; elsewhere it reads once, few, many or a size class.

TRBJ2-1	TRBV2	NA	NA	CATNRGNHEQFF	TGTGCCACAAATAGGGGGAACCATGAGCAGTTCTTC
TRBJ2-7	TRBV7-9	NA	NA	CASSLDRGIHEQYF	TGTGCCAGCAGCTTAGATAGGGGGATCCACGAGCAGTACTTC
TRBJ2-1	TRBV15	few	TRBD2	CATSSGLAAPWNEQFF	TGTGCCACCAGCAGTGGACTAGCGGCCCCGTGGAATGAGCAGTTCTTC
TRBJ2-5	TRBV20-1	NA	NA	CSAPKGLDQETQYF	TGCAGTGCCCCGAAGGGACTGGACCAAGAGACCCAGTACTTC
TRBJ1-1	TRBV5-1	NA	NA	CASSLGGTMNTEAFF	TGCGCCAGCAGCTTAGGGGGTACTATGAACACTGAAGCTTTCTTT
TRBJ1-6	TRBV9	NA	NA	CASSAGTSYNSPLHF	TGTGCCAGCAGCGCCGGGACTTCCTATAATTCACCCCTCCACTTT
TRBJ2-3	TRBV6-1	NA	TRBD2	CTIRLAGGRDTQYF	TGTACCATCAGACTAGCGGGGGGCAGGGATACGCAGTATTTT
TRBJ2-7	TRBV28	NA	TRBD2	CASSYPLAGVGREQYF	TGTGCCAGCAGTTACCCCTTGGCGGGAGTGGGAAGGGAGCAGTACTTC
TRBJ2-1	TRBV20-1	many	NA	CSARDEGMEQFF	TGCAGTGCTAGGGACGAAGGGATGGAGCAGTTCTTC
TRBJ1-1	TRBV3-1	NA	TRBD1	CASSEGQLLSPNTEAFF	TGTGCCAGCAGCGAGGGACAGCTTCTTAGCCCGAACACTGAAGCTTTCTTT
TRBJ2-3	TRBV2	NA	NA	CAGSVSLDNTQYF	TGTGCCGGCAGTGTGAGCCTTGATAACACGCAGTATTTT
TRBJ2-7	TRBV7-9	NA	TRBD1	CASSLFGTVSYEQYF	TGTGCCAGCAGCTTATTCGGGACAGTCTCCTACGAGCAGTACTTC
TRBJ1-6	TRBV3-1	few	NA	CASSQVPGASNSPLHF	TGTGCCAGCAGCCAAGTTCCGGGGGCCTCTAATTCGCCCCTCCACTTT
TRBJ1-1	TRBV7-8	NA	NA	CASSLRYSRRNTEAFF	TGTGCCAGCAGCTTGAGGTATTCGCGGAGAAACACTGAAGCTTTCTTT
TRBJ1-1	TRBV7-2	NA	TRBD1	CASSPTGFAEAFF	TGTGCCAGCAGCCCGACAGGGTTCGCTGAAGCTTTCTTT
TRBJ1-2	TRBV9	NA	NA	CASNLLGNYGYTF	TGTGCCAGCAACCTCCTGGGCAACTATGGCTACACCTTC
TRBJ2-5	TRBV4-1	NA	NA	CASSQGARDKETQYF	TGCGCCAGCAGCCAGGGCGCCCGGGATAAAGAGACCCAGTACTTC
TRBJ2-6	TRBV12-3/TRBV12-4	NA	NA	CACSKPGSGANVLTF	TGTGCCTGCAGCAAACCAGGGTCCGGGGCCAACGTCCTGACTTTC
TRBJ1-2	TRBV7-2	many	NA	CASSLMGTGGYTF	TGTGCCAGCAGCTTAATGGGGACGGGGGGCTACACCTTC
TRBJ2-1	TRBV7-9	few	TRBD2	CASSPRTSGSGNEQFF	TGTGCCAGCAGCCCCCGGACTAGCGGGAGCGGAAATGAGCAGTTCTTC
TRBJ2-1	TRBV5-1	few	TRBD2	CASSLAVGSGAHNEQFF	TGCGCCAGCAGCTTGGCCGTCGGTAGCGGGGCGCACAATGAGCAGTTCTTC
TRBJ1-2	TRBV5-1	NA	TRBD1	CASSLGGTGRVGSYGYTF	TGCGCCAGCAGCTTGGGTGGGACAGGACGAGTAGGAAGCTATGGCTACACCTTC
TRBJ2-1	TRBV7-3	NA	TRBD2	CASSEESGRVNIEQFF	TGTGCCAGCAGCGAGGAGAGCGGGAGGGTAAACATTGAGCAGTTCTTC
TRBJ2-3	TRBV4-1	few	TRBD2	CASSQGPPLAGSTDTQYF	TGCGCCAGCAGCCAAGGCCCCCCACTAGCGGGGAGCACAGATACGCAGTATTTT
TRBJ2-7	TRBV3-1	few	TRBD1	CASSPVSPGQELYEQYF	TGTGCCAGCAGCCCTGTAAGTCCGGGACAGGAGTTATACGAGCAGTACTTC
TRBJ2-5	TRBV4-1	NA	NA	CASSQTGLDETQYF	TGCGCCAGCAGCCAAACCGGGCTTGACGAGACCCAGTACTTC
TRBJ1-1	TRBV7-9	few	NA	CASTFGDTEAFF	TGTGCCAGCACCTTCGGGGACACTGAAGCTTTCTTT
TRBJ2-5	TRBV21-1	NA	NA	CASSRGGGRTWRETQYF	TGTGCCAGCAGCAGGGGTGGGGGAAGGACCTGGAGGGAGACCCAGTACTTC
TRBJ2-7	TRBV20-1	few	TRBD2	CSARLAGSFYEQYF	TGCAGTGCTAGACTAGCGGGGAGTTTCTACGAGCAGTACTTC
TRBJ2-1	TRBV5-1	many	TRBD2	CASAGGQGYYNEQFF	TGCGCCAGCGCGGGGGGGCAGGGGTACTACAATGAGCAGTTCTTC
TRBJ1-5	TRBV2	NA	TRBD1	CASSTDRAVGQPQHF	TGTGCCAGCAGTACCGACAGGGCTGTTGGTCAGCCCCAGCATTTT
TRBJ1-5	TRBV12-3/TRBV12-4	NA	NA	CASSNKGPQHF	TGTGCCAGCAGCAATAAGGGACCCCAGCATTTT
TRBJ2-7	TRBV29-1	NA	NA	CSVELGHEQYF	TGCAGCGTTGAATTAGGACACGAGCAGTACTTC
TRBJ2-7	TRBV11-2	NA	TRBD2	CASSFGLAIYEQYF	TGTGCCAGCAGCTTTGGACTAGCGATCTACGAGCAGTACTTC
TRBJ2-7	TRBV5-1	few	TRBD2	CASSLELAGVEQYF	TGCGCCAGCAGCTTGGAGCTAGCGGGAGTCGAGCAGTACTTC
TRBJ2-4	TRBV28	NA	NA	CASTAGGRARNIQYF	TGTGCCAGCACCGCCGGTGGTAGGGCTAGAAACATTCAGTACTTC
TRBJ2-1	TRBV5-4	NA	TRBD1	CASSLLTGTGLSYNEQFF	TGTGCCAGCAGCTTGCTTACCGGGACAGGGCTATCCTACAATGAGCAGTTCTTC
TRBJ2-6	TRBV28	NA	NA	CASSFLATAPSGANVPTF	TGTGCCAGCAGTTTTTTGGCGACCGCACCCTCTGGGGCCAACGTCCCGACTTTC
TRBJ1-1	TRBV7-9	few	NA	CASSLDERTEAFF	TGTGCCAGCAGCTTAGACGAGAGAACTGAAGCTTTCTTT
TRBJ2-1	TRBV7-2	NA	TRBD2	CASSASIAGGSQFF	TGTGCCAGCAGCGCGAGCATAGCGGGGGGGTCCCAGTTCTTC
TRBJ1-6	TRBV6-1	few	NA	CASSEVGNSPLHF	TGTGCCAGCAGTGAAGTTGGTAATTCACCCCTCCACTTT
TRBJ2-3	TRBV4-1	NA	NA	CASSPNQAATTDTQYF	TGCGCCAGCAGCCCAAACCAAGCGGCAACAACAGATACGCAGTATTTT
TRBJ2-3	TRBV20-1	NA	NA	CSAIRGHRDTQYF	TGCAGTGCTATCCGGGGACACCGGGATACGCAGTATTTT
TRBJ2-1	TRBV7-2	NA	NA	CASSLGRLGNEQFF	TGTGCCAGCAGCTTAGGGCGGCTAGGCAATGAGCAGTTCTTC
TRBJ1-1	TRBV27	NA	NA	CASGEAGLDQSNTEAFF	TGTGCCAGCGGGGAGGCAGGGCTAGATCAATCGAACACTGAAGCTTTCTTT
TRBJ2-5	TRBV28	NA	TRBD2	CASYPGGSGETQYF	TGTGCCAGCTACCCTGGGGGTAGCGGGGAGACCCAGTACTTC
TRBJ1-6	TRBV12-3/TRBV12-4	NA	NA	CASSLRAASNSPLHF	TGTGCCAGCAGTTTGCGCGCGGCATCTAATTCACCCCTCCACTTT
TRBJ2-7	TRBV15	few	NA	CATSRDRGRAGEQYF	TGTGCCACCAGCAGAGATCGCGGCCGCGCGGGCGAGCAGTACTTC
TRBJ1-1	TRBV5-5	many	NA	CASSSFRVNTEAFF	TGTGCCAGCAGCAGCTTTAGGGTCAACACTGAAGCTTTCTTT